A selection of T cell receptor beta chains follows, all from one sample in a study of blood T cell repertoires in COVID-19. The repertoire was sequenced with immunoSEQ multiplex PCR; TCRdb's copy has only in-frame clones and lacks some. The sample lists hundreds of thousands of clones; 80% to 90% were seen once. Sequencing was performed on peripheral blood. These receptors were taken from a woman in her thirties or forties who had recovered from COVID-19. Each CDR3 is given with its conserved first and last residue. The order of the fields is CDR3 DNA, CDR3 protein, J gene, clone size, V gene, D gene. The D gene is left open where the match is weak. A clone size is listed for some rows: how often the clone was seen (once, few, many), or a class if it is expanded.

CDR3nt: TGCGCCAGCAGCCAAGAGAGGGCAGCCTACGAGCAGTACTTC; CDR3aa: CASSQERAAYEQYF; j_gene: TRBJ2-7; abundance: NA; v_gene: TRBV4-1; d_gene: NA
CDR3nt: TGTGCCATCATCTCGGGGGTCACCGGGGAGCTGTTTTTT; CDR3aa: CAIISGVTGELFF; j_gene: TRBJ2-2; abundance: NA; v_gene: TRBV10-3; d_gene: NA
CDR3nt: TGTGCCAGCAGCAGAAGCTATTCACCCCTCCACTTT; CDR3aa: CASSRSYSPLHF; j_gene: TRBJ1-6; abundance: NA; v_gene: TRBV7-9; d_gene: NA
CDR3nt: TGTGCCAGCTCACCATGGCGGGGCACAGATACGCAGTATTTT; CDR3aa: CASSPWRGTDTQYF; j_gene: TRBJ2-3; abundance: once; v_gene: TRBV18; d_gene: NA
CDR3nt: TGTGCCAGCAGCCCAGCGACAGGGCAAGGCTACACCTTC; CDR3aa: CASSPATGQGYTF; j_gene: TRBJ1-2; abundance: NA; v_gene: TRBV5-4; d_gene: TRBD1
CDR3nt: TGTGCCAGCAGCCAGGGACTAGCGGGGGTATTGTTCTTC; CDR3aa: CASSQGLAGVLFF; j_gene: TRBJ2-1; abundance: NA; v_gene: TRBV3-1/TRBV3-2; d_gene: TRBD2
CDR3nt: TGTGCCAGCAGCGGGGCCGGGGACCCGGGGGTCTTC; CDR3aa: CASSGAGDPGVF; j_gene: TRBJ2-1; abundance: NA; v_gene: TRBV9; d_gene: NA
CDR3nt: TGTGCCAGCAGTGATCTGGGCTTCCTCCGAGCTTTCTTT; CDR3aa: CASSDLGFLRAFF; j_gene: TRBJ1-1; abundance: NA; v_gene: TRBV2; d_gene: NA
CDR3nt: TGCGCCAGCAGCACCGGGACAAGGGATCAGCCCCAGCATTTT; CDR3aa: CASSTGTRDQPQHF; j_gene: TRBJ1-5; abundance: NA; v_gene: TRBV10-1; d_gene: NA
CDR3nt: TGTGCCAGCAGGGGCCCGGACAGGGGGACTGAAGCTTTCTTT; CDR3aa: CASRGPDRGTEAFF; j_gene: TRBJ1-1; abundance: once; v_gene: TRBV2; d_gene: TRBD1
CDR3nt: TGCGCCAGCAGCCAAGGTCGGGAGGCACCCTCCTACGAGCAGTACTTC; CDR3aa: CASSQGREAPSYEQYF; j_gene: TRBJ2-7; abundance: NA; v_gene: TRBV4-1; d_gene: TRBD2
CDR3nt: TGCGCCAGCAGCGACCCCGGGACAGGGTACACTGAAGCTTTCTTT; CDR3aa: CASSDPGTGYTEAFF; j_gene: TRBJ1-1; abundance: NA; v_gene: TRBV5-1; d_gene: TRBD1
CDR3nt: TGTGCCAGCAGCTCGGACAGGGGAAGTGAAGCTTTCTTT; CDR3aa: CASSSDRGSEAFF; j_gene: TRBJ1-1; abundance: NA; v_gene: TRBV5-6; d_gene: TRBD1
CDR3nt: TGTGCCATCATGGCCGGGGGCACAGATACGCAGTATTTT; CDR3aa: CAIMAGGTDTQYF; j_gene: TRBJ2-3; abundance: NA; v_gene: TRBV10-3; d_gene: NA